This TCR beta chain was obtained from a study of cytomegalovirus exposure and HLA in healthy donors. Turning to the study itself: HLA-typed donors contributed about 85 million unique TCRs, which were held in an early data release.

Study conclusions and caveats: In vitro testing confirmed a few CMV-associated chains as specific for CMV antigens. Investigators reported under 200 TCR beta chains as tied to cytomegalovirus.

This clone was observed a handful of times. The antigen is not known. The PCR was carried out with 60 Vbeta primers and 13 Jbeta primers. TCRdb keeps only in-frame clones here, not all; method: immunoSEQ multiplex PCR. This sample has 84,000 or so clones, with less than 65% found just once. This CDR3 comprises 15 residues. Germline loops: CDR1 LNHDA, CDR2 SQIVND (reference sequence). V gave up 3 bases and J gave up 0 bases, with 9 bases separating them. Sequences were obtained from PBMCs. This receptor was obtained from a woman aged 30 to 39 in good health and CMV-seropositive. The chain combines TRBV19 with TRBJ2-1; D not resolved. CDR3: CASSIYPGSYNEQFF. CDR3 nucleotides: TGTGCCAGTAGTATCTATCCGGGCTCCTACAATGAGCAGTTCTTC.